These 2 T cell receptor beta chains came from one sample sequenced in a study of blood T cell repertoires in COVID-19. TCRdb's copy holds only in-frame clones and misses some; the assay was immunoSEQ multiplex PCR. Here the sample spans roughly 80,000 clones, roughly 86% being singletons. What was sequenced was peripheral blood. The receptors were gathered from a woman aged 55-70 years with acute or convalescent COVID-19.

The gene calls are TRBV3-1 (or the pseudogene TRBV3-2) and TRBJ1-5; no reliable D call. This CDR3 has 13 residues. The V end was cut by 0 bases, the J end by 6 bases, with 6 bases between. Germline V gives CDR1 LGHDT, CDR2 YNNKEL (reference sequence). This CDR3 is CASSQERSQPQHF. The CDR3 DNA is TGTGCCAGCAGCCAAGAAAGGAGTCAGCCCCAGCATTTT.

The chain joins TRBV6-5 to TRBJ2-7; TRBD1 matches 7 bases. Germline values: CDR1 MNHEY, CDR2 SVGAGI. J lost 4 bases, V lost 0 bases, and 6 bases had no gene match. The CDR3 extends over 15 amino acids. CDR3 amino acids: CASSYSIGRGYEQYF. The DNA of the CDR3 is TGTGCCAGCAGTTACTCTATTGGCAGGGGGTACGAGCAGTACTTC.